Sequencing of this TCR beta chain was carried out in a study of T cells in Graves' hyperthyroidism and ophthalmopathy (dated by TCRdb to about 2019). Notes on the research overall: Peripheral blood was collected at initial diagnosis, before any treatment. To identify distinguishing TCR V-J signatures, a discovery cohort of 95 to 100 patients was used, comprising 43 with Graves' ophthalmopathy and roughly 60 with stable Graves' hyperthyroidism. Whether ophthalmopathy could be predicted prospectively was tested in an independent validation cohort made up of under 20 hyperthyroidism patients plus 17 patients who later progressed to ophthalmopathy. For training and testing, the roughly 100 patients in the discovery cohort were randomly divided in a 7:3 ratio. In addition, the study compared T-cell repertoires in thyroid tissue and in blood from over 5 Graves' hyperthyroidism patients. Once sampling was done, hyperthyroidism patients were given methimazole at a starting dose of 30 mg daily, whereas ophthalmopathy patients were given high-dose intravenous methylprednisolone. The paper reports TCR Vbeta CDR3 sequencing of over 120 peripheral blood samples: some 44 ophthalmopathy, approximately 74 hyperthyroidism and 17 progressor patients.

V drops 7 bases and J drops 1 base, leaving 12 bases in between. Taken from cysteine to phenylalanine, the CDR3 has 14 residues. Of all the DNA, just the CDR3 is kept, 42 bases in frame from base 1. The germline V gene (reference sequence) yields MNHEY for CDR1 and SMNVEV for CDR2. The investigation overall reported the following: Most expanded thyroid clonotypes (frequency above 0.001) were also detected in blood, suggesting blood repertoires may reflect thyroid immune responses. During validation, the model predicted progression to ophthalmopathy a median of approximately 6.5 months ahead of onset, with more than 55% sensitivity and under 85% specificity. No statistical method was used to fix the sample size in advance, and group allocation was not hidden from the investigators. A 13 V-J signature model separated ophthalmopathy from stable hyperthyroidism, with approximately 86% sensitivity and 81.08% specificity in cross-validation and 80%/75% in testing.

This clonotype was seen many times. It lacks a known antigen. Base-call qualities are not available, and no considerably larger clone is one nucleotide away. Amplification of TCR beta CDR3 regions was carried out from RNA transcripts. A first-round RT-PCR of the TCR CDR3 used the HTBI primer set with the Qiagen OneStep RT-PCR kit. A second multiplex PCR round built the libraries, followed by size selection and purification. Libraries were sequenced paired-end with 100 bp reads on an Illumina HiSeq2000. The original pipeline was this. SOAPnuke was used to process the raw data, with reads discarded if the reads contained adapters or uncalled bases, had a mean Phred below 15, or lacked an exact constant-primer or identifier match. COPE v1.2.5 was used to merge high-quality paired reads, and clonotypes were defined as unique nucleotide sequences. MiTCR v1.1 was used to align clonotypes to the IMGT TRBV, TRBD and TRBJ reference segments. Analysis was restricted to V-J combinations with a frequency above 0.0001, which covered roughly 99% of repertoires. The TCS score was defined as the ratio of F50 (clonal expansion) to E x V (chaos), calculated using BLOSUM62-based TCRdist between CDR3 peptides within each V-J. Welch's t-statistics and random forest reduced 500 to 650 V-J features to 13, which were used in a naive Bayes classifier (R e1071). In-frame beta chains were kept once TCRdb had trimmed the public reads at Q25 with fastp and called clones with MiXCR. Rows merge per CDR3 protein into single entries with the most common DNA and genes. Here the V and J calls rest on TCRdb's processing, not on the authors' analysis. This sample gives under 650,000 distinct CDR3 sequences in total; 16% of them show up just once. Of the sample, 3.8% falls within the top ten clones.

Graves' hyperthyroidism was defined as stable when no progression to ophthalmopathy occurred over 18 months of follow-up. The hyperthyroidism patients were between 18 and 65 years old and newly diagnosed, with a disease duration of less than 2 months. The study excluded patients with uncontrolled infections, other autoimmune diseases, pregnancy or lactation. Clinical symptoms, serum thyroxine and TRAb, thyroid ultrasound, and orbital computed tomography formed the basis for the diagnoses. PBMCs were separated from roughly 10 ml of fresh peripheral blood using Ficoll-Paque density gradient centrifugation. Total RNA was extracted using Trizol reagent, and RNA quality was assessed on an Agilent 2100 Bioanalyzer.

Sequenced material: blood. The V and J genes are TRBV27 and TRBJ2-3; no D gene call is confident. The receptor was derived from a woman aged 30 to 39 with Graves' hyperthyroidism. CDR3 reads: CASKSELRTDTQYF. The nucleotide sequence is TGTGCCAGCAAGTCGGAGCTCCGCACAGATACGCAGTATTTT.